This T cell receptor beta chain was sequenced during a study of tumor and adjacent non-tumor tissue in lung cancer. The template was RNA from unsorted bulk tissue. This clonotype was observed at least ten times. TCRbeta libraries were built with three rounds of nested PCR, modified from ARM-PCR. TCRdb re-called the multiplex PCR reads with MiXCR, one entry per CDR3 protein. The data hold 200,000 to 250,000 distinct CDR3 sequences, with around 71% observed a single time. This CDR3 spans 14 amino acids. V was shortened by 3 bases and J by 1 base, with 10 bases between the two germline ends. Germline CDR1 and CDR2: DFQATT and SNEGSKA (reference sequence).

Sequencing was done on a sample of lung tumor tissue. The sequence was obtained from a man aged 60-69 years with non-small cell lung cancer. The chain couples TRBV20-1 to TRBJ2-4; maybe TRBD1 (6 bases). For the CDR3, the DNA is TGCAGTGCTAGGGGTGACAGGGCCAAAAACATTCAGTACTTC. Protein sequence: CSARGDRAKNIQYF.